Listed here are 30 T cell receptor beta chains from one sample, sequenced in a study of shared clonotypes between healthy human individuals. The assay was immunoSEQ multiplex PCR, and TCRdb's table has in-frame clones only and misses some. Of about 2.1 million clones listed, 80% to 95% are singletons. Naive CD8 cells lacked CD45RO and underwent positive selection for CCR7, leaving out terminally differentiated effector memory CD45RA+ cells. The sample taken for sequencing was naive CD8+ T cells from PBMCs. The source of these receptors is a man aged 18 to 29 in good health. Some clones in this sample may be carry-over from other donors' samples.

The rearrangement links TRBV27 to TRBJ2-7; a weak D match, TRBD2 (6 bases). The V gene's germline CDR1 is MNHEY and CDR2 SMNVEV (reference sequence). This CDR3 spans 15 amino acids. Trimming pared 7 bases from V and 2 bases from J, leaving 18 bases between. DNA for the CDR3: TGTGCCAGCACCCCGGGACTCCCTGACCCCTACGAGCAGTACTTC. It yields the protein CASTPGLPDPYEQYF.

The chain employs TRBV5-1 and TRBJ2-1; 10 bases agree with TRBD2. CDR1 is SGHRS and CDR2 is YFSETQ in the germline V gene. The CDR3 totals 15 residues. V gave up 5 bases and J gave up 3 bases; unmatched junction bases: 5. The CDR3 DNA is TGCGCCAGCAGTTCCACTAGCGGGGACTACAATGAGCAGTTCTTC. It specifies CASSSTSGDYNEQFF.

This chain connects TRBV11-2 to TRBJ2-7, with TRBD2 matching over 8 bases. In germline, CDR1 is SGHAT, CDR2 FQNNGV. Trimming at V came to 5 bases and at J to 3 bases, leaving 9 bases not matched to a gene. CDR3 length: 15 amino acids. CDR3 amino acids: CASSLEAGEVYEQYF. DNA of the CDR3: TGTGCCAGCAGCCTCGAAGCGGGAGAAGTCTACGAGCAGTACTTC.

The gene calls are TRBV28 and TRBJ2-1; 7 bases match TRBD2. Per germline, CDR1 MDHEN and CDR2 SYDVKM. Trimming cost V 6 bases and J 0 bases; bases outside gene matches: 8. The CDR3 loop spans 16 amino acids. The CDR3, as DNA: TGTGCCAGCAGGCCGACTAGCTGGAGCTCCTACAATGAGCAGTTCTTC. As protein: CASRPTSWSSYNEQFF. Full variable domain (rest looked up from reference TRBV28 and TRBJ2-1): DVKVTQSSRYLVKRTGEKVFLECVQDMDHENMFWYRQDPGLGLRLIYFSYDVKMKEKGDIPEGYSVSREKKERFSLILESASTNQTSMYLCASRPTSWSSYNEQFFGPGTRLTVL.

As for this clone: The same CDR3 can be traced to other DNA sequences in this sample. The rearrangement links TRBV5-4 to TRBJ2-7; 7 nucleotides agree with TRBD1. Germline CDR1 SGHNT, CDR2 YYREEE (reference sequence). The CDR3 extends over 15 amino acids. The trim removed 0 bases at V and 3 bases at J, leaving 6 bases unmatched. CDR3 DNA sequence: TGTGCCAGCAGCTTGGGGCCCGCAGGGGGCTACGAGCAGTACTTC. Encoded protein: CASSLGPAGGYEQYF.

The chain carries TRBV9 and TRBJ2-7; TRBD1 agrees at 9 bases. With 4 bases clipped from V and 2 bases from J, the junction kept 4 bases outside the gene matches. Germline V gene data show CDR1 as SGDLS and CDR2 as YYNGEE. The CDR3 is 14 amino acids. CDR3 protein: CASSQGQGPYEQYF. CDR3 DNA sequence: TGTGCCAGCAGCCAGGGACAGGGTCCCTACGAGCAGTACTTC.

The CDR3 bases are TGTGCCAGCAGCTTAGGGAGACTAGCGGGAGCTGCGCCAGATACGCAGTATTTT. Protein product: CASSLGRLAGAAPDTQYF. The rearrangement joins TRBV7-9 to TRBJ2-3; 12 positions match TRBD2. From germline, CDR1 is SEHNR and CDR2 FQNEAQ (reference sequence). V gave up 1 base and J gave up 4 bases; unmatched junction bases: 9. There are 18 residues in the CDR3. The variable domain in full, completed from reference TRBV7-9 and TRBJ2-3, reads DTGVSQNPRHKITKRGQNVTFRCDPISEHNRLYWYRQTLGQGPEFLTYFQNEAQLEKSRLLSDRFSAERPKGSFSTLEIQRTEQGDSAMYLCASSLGRLAGAAPDTQYFGPGTRLTVL.

The chain carries TRBV13 and TRBJ2-3; the D is unclear. The CDR3 sequence is 13 residues long. The V gene's germline CDR1 is PRHDT and CDR2 FYEKMQ (reference sequence). The germline V and J ends were trimmed by 3 bases and 0 bases, with 4 bases remaining between them. In DNA form, the CDR3 reads TGTGCCAGCAGCTTTCAGAGCACAGATACGCAGTATTTT. Translating it yields CASSFQSTDTQYF.

The V gene is TRBV29-1, the J gene TRBJ2-3; D possibly matches TRBD1 or TRBD2 (5 bases each). With 4 bases removed from V and 5 bases from J, the gap between germline ends came to 22 bases. Germline CDR1 SQVTM, CDR2 ANQGSEA. CDR3 length: 16 residues. CDR3 in DNA: TGCAGCGTTGGCAGAAACGGAAACCATGGGGGAGATACGCAGTATTTT. Translated: CSVGRNGNHGGDTQYF.

This sequence joins TRBV13 and TRBJ2-7, with D perhaps TRBD2 (5 bases). Trimming removed 1 base from V and 5 bases from J, with 9 bases in between. Germline assignment: CDR1 PRHDT and CDR2 FYEKMQ (reference sequence). This CDR3 has 13 residues. The CDR3 DNA reads as TGTGCCAGCAGCTTAGCGGCCGGGGACGAGCAGTACTTC. It yields the protein CASSLAAGDEQYF.

V and J are TRBV28 and TRBJ2-1; 10 bases match TRBD1. CDR1 MDHEN and CDR2 SYDVKM come from the germline V gene. J gave up 1 base and V 4 bases, and 4 bases lay outside the gene matches. CDR3 size: 16 residues. CDR3 region: CASSSWTGGSYNEQFF. The DNA of the CDR3 is TGTGCCAGCAGTTCCTGGACAGGGGGTTCCTACAATGAGCAGTTCTTC.

Of note for this clone: Within the sample, other DNA sequences also encode this same CDR3. DNA for the CDR3: TGTGCCAGCAGTTCGCGACAGTCCTACGAGCAGTACTTC. Its protein product is CASSSRQSYEQYF. The chain recombines TRBV6-5 with TRBJ2-7; D is possibly TRBD1 (5 bases). The CDR3 runs to 13 residues. V lost 4 bases and J lost 1, with 8 bases in between. Per germline, CDR1 MNHEY and CDR2 SVGAGI.

The chain employs TRBV2 and TRBJ1-2; D call uncertain. Trimming removed 5 bases at V and 1 base at J, with 11 bases between. Germline V gene lookup returns CDR1 SNHLY and CDR2 FYNNEI. This CDR3 contains 14 residues. The CDR3 DNA is TGTGCCAGCAGTCCCGGGGTCTATAACTATGGCTACACCTTC. Residues: CASSPGVYNYGYTF. Combining the CDR3 with reference TRBV2 and TRBJ1-2 gives the whole variable domain EPEVTQTPSHQVTQMGQEVILRCVPISNHLYFYWYRQILGQKVEFLVSFYNNEISEKSEIFDDQFSVERPDGSNFTLKIRSTKLEDSAMYFCASSPGVYNYGYTFGSGTRLTVV.

About this clone: In the same sample, other DNA sequences code for this CDR3. The chain combines TRBV6-5 with TRBJ1-1; D remains unclear. The germline V gene encodes CDR1 MNHEY and CDR2 SVGAGI. V lost 2 bases to trimming and J lost 1 base, with 8 bases between them. The length of the CDR3 is 14 residues. The CDR3 reads CASSYSSENTEAFF. The CDR3 DNA reads TGTGCCAGCAGTTACAGCAGTGAGAACACTGAAGCTTTCTTT.

The chain carries TRBV14 and TRBJ2-7, with 9 bases lining up with TRBD1. Per the germline V gene, CDR1 is SGHDN and CDR2 is FVKESK. This CDR3 is built from 14 residues. V was clipped by 6 bases and J by 2 bases; unmatched bases: 5. In DNA, the CDR3 is TGTGCCAGCAGTCAACAGGGGGCAGCCTACGAGCAGTACTTC. Amino acids: CASSQQGAAYEQYF.

The rearrangement uses TRBV6-1 and TRBJ2-2; 7 bases line up with TRBD1. CDR3 length equals 14 residues. Germline-derived CDR1 and CDR2 are MNHNS and SASEGT. Unmatched junction bases numbered 1, after V lost 2 bases and J lost 4 bases. The CDR3 region has the DNA TGTGCCAGCAGTGAATACAGGGGCACCGGGGAGCTGTTTTTT. This sequence encodes CASSEYRGTGELFF.

This clone was picked up a small number of times. The chain links TRBV27 to TRBJ1-5; D possibly corresponds to TRBD1 (5 bases). Trimming shortened V by 2 bases and J by 7 bases, and 15 bases separated the two germline ends. The V gene's germline CDR1 is MNHEY and CDR2 SMNVEV (reference sequence). The CDR3 totals 15 residues. CDR3: CASSLRDPTRQPQHF. The CDR3 DNA is TGTGCCAGCAGTTTAAGGGACCCGACGAGGCAGCCCCAGCATTTT.

This chain's CDR3 is CASSQDRSSVADTQYF. CDR3 nucleotides: TGCGCCAGCAGCCAAGATCGAAGCAGCGTGGCAGATACGCAGTATTTT. The V gene is TRBV4-1, the J gene TRBJ2-3, with D unclear. Trimming stripped 0 bases from V and 4 bases from J, with 14 bases between. Germline CDR1 is MGHRA and CDR2 is YSYEKL. CDR3 length equals 16 residues.

The genes are TRBV7-3 and TRBJ2-5; tentatively, D is TRBD2 (5 bases). Trimming shortened V by 2 bases and J by 5 bases, and 21 bases separated the two germline ends. The CDR3 loop spans 17 amino acids. Germline V gives CDR1 SGHTA, CDR2 FQGTGA. Here the CDR3 reads CASSLGPFGLEGETQYF. CDR3 DNA: TGTGCCAGCAGCTTAGGCCCCTTCGGGCTAGAGGGCGAGACCCAGTACTTC.

The chain uses TRBV7-3 and TRBJ2-1; TRBD1 matches at 8 bases. With V trimmed by 5 bases and J by 9 bases, 6 bases remained unmatched. Germline CDR1 is SGHTA and CDR2 is FQGTGA. This CDR3 has 13 amino acids. The chain's CDR3 is CASSHGQGSEQFF. In nucleotides, the CDR3 is TGTGCCAGCAGCCATGGACAGGGCAGTGAGCAGTTCTTC.

This clone was counted between two and nine times. At one of its ends the junction is not consistent with the germline gene, which may arise from a read error. This rearrangement joins TRBV14 to TRBJ1-5, with D unclear. The germline V gene has CDR1 SGHDN and CDR2 FVKESK. The CDR3 consists of 13 residues. For the CDR3, the DNA is TGTGCCAGCAGCCAAGCGTTAAATCTGCCCCAGCATTTT. Translation gives CASSQALNLPQHF.

The chain employs TRBV4-1 and TRBJ1-2; 12 nucleotides align to TRBD1. The CDR3 extends over 17 amino acids. Germline-derived CDR1 and CDR2 are MGHRA and YSYEKL. V trimming: 7 bases; J trimming: 8 bases; junction bases outside the gene matches: 17. The CDR3 protein is CASNPSYGTGGEEGYTF. CDR3 DNA sequence: TGCGCCAGCAACCCCTCATACGGGACAGGGGGCGAGGAAGGCTACACCTTC.

Points on this clone: Other DNA sequences in this specimen translate into the identical CDR3. The DNA for the CDR3 is TGTGCCAGCAGCCCTTCGGGCGGGAATGAGCAGTTCTTC. Its protein product is CASSPSGGNEQFF. The V call is TRBV9, the J call TRBJ2-1; tentatively, D is TRBD2 (5 bases). The V gene lost 4 bases and the J gene lost 7 bases, with 12 bases spanning the gap. Germline CDR1 reads SGDLS; CDR2 reads YYNGEE. The CDR3 extends over 13 amino acids.

This clone was recorded only once. Other DNA variants within this sample encode the same CDR3. The chain employs TRBV4-1 and TRBJ2-1; 9 bases agree with TRBD1. The CDR3 is made up of 15 amino acids. In germline, CDR1 is MGHRA, CDR2 YSYEKL. V lost 3 bases to trimming and J lost 4 bases; unmatched junction nucleotides: 4. CDR3 coding DNA: TGCGCCAGCAGCCAGACAGGGGGAGCGTACAATGAGCAGTTCTTC. It yields the protein CASSQTGGAYNEQFF.

The CDR3 sequence is CASSLLGTNYEQYF. The CDR3 DNA sequence: TGTGCCAGCAGCTTACTTGGGACAAACTACGAGCAGTACTTC. The chain has TRBV13 and TRBJ2-7; the D gene is possibly TRBD1 (6 bases). Germline V gives CDR1 PRHDT, CDR2 FYEKMQ (reference sequence). The CDR3 loop spans 14 amino acids. V lost 2 bases and J 3 bases, leaving 11 bases between the germline ends.

The chain joins TRBV6-6 to TRBJ1-1; D is unresolved. CDR3 length: 16 residues. V lost 8 bases to trimming and J lost 0 bases, with 19 bases between them. CDR1 and CDR2 (germline): MNHNY, SVGAGI (reference sequence). Written as DNA, the CDR3 is TGTGCCAGCTCGACTGTTCCATCGGGAGTGAACACTGAAGCTTTCTTT. Translation gives CASSTVPSGVNTEAFF.

V usage is TRBV27 and J usage is TRBJ1-2, with 10 bases that match TRBD1. In germline, CDR1 is MNHEY, CDR2 SMNVEV (reference sequence). V shed 5 bases, J shed 5 bases, and the junction held 8 bases outside the gene matches. CDR3 size: 15 residues. This CDR3 is CASSPRQGAVYGYTF. Written as DNA, the CDR3 is TGTGCCAGCAGTCCCCGACAGGGGGCGGTGTATGGCTACACCTTC.

This clone appeared a single time. The chain carries TRBV9 and TRBJ1-2; TRBD1 matches at 7 bases. CDR1 SGDLS and CDR2 YYNGEE come from the germline V gene. The CDR3 sequence is 12 residues long. V was clipped by 3 bases and J by 14 bases; unmatched bases: 10. The CDR3 coding sequence is TGTGCCAGCAGCGGAGTGCCGCAGGGGGAAACCTTC. This gives the protein CASSGVPQGETF.

Comment on this clone: This specimen includes other DNA sequences encoding the same CDR3. The rearrangement joins TRBV9 to TRBJ1-3; no clear D. Trimming shortened V by 0 bases and J by 1 base, and 8 bases separated the two germline ends. Germline-derived CDR1 and CDR2 are SGDLS and YYNGEE. The CDR3 totals 15 residues. The CDR3 DNA is TGTGCCAGCAGCGTAGGGGTTGGGTCTGGAAACACCATATATTTT. It specifies CASSVGVGSGNTIYF.

The chain is built from TRBV5-6 and TRBJ1-1; 7 bases line up with TRBD1. Trimming at V came to 1 base and at J to 3 bases, leaving 6 bases not matched to a gene. The V gene's germline CDR1 is SGHDT and CDR2 YYEEEE. There are 15 residues in the CDR3. Here the CDR3 DNA reads TGTGCCAGCAGCTTGACTACAGGGGTTGACACTGAAGCTTTCTTT. This gives the protein CASSLTTGVDTEAFF.